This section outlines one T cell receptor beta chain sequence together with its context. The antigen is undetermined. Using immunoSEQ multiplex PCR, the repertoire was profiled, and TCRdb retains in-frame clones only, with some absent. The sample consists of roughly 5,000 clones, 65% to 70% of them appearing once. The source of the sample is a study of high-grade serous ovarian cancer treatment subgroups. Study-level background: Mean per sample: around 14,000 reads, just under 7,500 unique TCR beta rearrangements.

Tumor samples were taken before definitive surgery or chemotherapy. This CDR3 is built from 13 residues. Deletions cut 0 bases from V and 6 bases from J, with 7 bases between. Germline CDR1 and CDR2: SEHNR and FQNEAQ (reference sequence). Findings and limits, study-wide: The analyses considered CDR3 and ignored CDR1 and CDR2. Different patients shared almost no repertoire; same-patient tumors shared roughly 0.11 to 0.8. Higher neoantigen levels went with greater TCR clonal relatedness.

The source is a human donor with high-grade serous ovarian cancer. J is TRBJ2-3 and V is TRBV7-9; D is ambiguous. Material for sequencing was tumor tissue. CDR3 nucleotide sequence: TGTGCCAGCAGCTTAGCCCTTGGGGATACGCAGTATTTT. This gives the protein CASSLALGDTQYF. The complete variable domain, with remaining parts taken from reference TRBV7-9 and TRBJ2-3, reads DTGVSQNPRHKITKRGQNVTFRCDPISEHNRLYWYRQTLGQGPEFLTYFQNEAQLEKSRLLSDRFSAERPKGSFSTLEIQRTEQGDSAMYLCASSLALGDTQYFGPGTRLTVL.